This T cell receptor beta chain was recovered during a study of blood T cell repertoires in COVID-19. CDR3 size: 14 residues. The V and J ends lost 3 bases and 4 bases respectively, with 12 bases between them. Germline loops: CDR1 MGHDK, CDR2 SYGVNS. In the original workflow: Estimated nucleated cell counts came from reference gene primer amplification. This table comes from immunoSEQ multiplex PCR, and its TCRdb copy is limited to in-frame clones, with some not included. The D gene and trimming were derived from the DNA, and the V and J assignments and clone size from that table. The sample shows over 60,000 clones, 89% of them seen only once.

The TCR originated in a man older than 75 with acute or convalescent COVID-19. The chain joins TRBV25-1 to TRBJ1-1, with no clear D. Sequenced input: peripheral blood. The CDR3 loop reads CASSEPGSPTEAFF. The CDR3 bases are TGTGCCAGCAGTGAGCCTGGCTCTCCCACTGAAGCTTTCTTT.